A single sample gave rise to the 19 T cell receptor beta chains below, sequenced in a study of blood T cell repertoires in COVID-19. Produced via immunoSEQ multiplex PCR; TCRdb's table is partial and in-frame only. The data show about 230,000 clones, more than 65% seen once. Source material: peripheral blood. Receptors originate from a woman at least 80 years old with acute or convalescent COVID-19.

This clone was seen a single time. The V and J genes are TRBV19 and TRBJ1-2; D possibly corresponds to TRBD1 (5 bases). Deletions cut 5 bases from V and 5 bases from J, with 12 bases between. The germline V gene has CDR1 LNHDA and CDR2 SQIVND (reference sequence). The CDR3 spans 13 residues. The CDR3 loop is CASSGADGYGYTF. The CDR3 region has the DNA TGTGCCAGTAGTGGGGCTGACGGGTATGGCTACACCTTC.

This clone was seen a handful of times. The CDR3 protein is CASSGRRKGTQYF. CDR3 DNA sequence: TGTGCCAGCAGTGGGAGACGTAAAGGGACCCAGTACTTC. The chain joins TRBV28 to TRBJ2-5; D is possibly TRBD2 (5 bases). Germline V gene sequence: CDR1 MDHEN, CDR2 SYDVKM. The CDR3 runs 13 residues. Trimming left V 5 bases short and J 7 bases short, with 14 bases between.

This chain uses TRBV10-3 with TRBJ1-5; D ambiguous. This CDR3 contains 13 residues. CDR1 and CDR2 from the germline V gene are ENHRY and SYGVKD. Trimming removed 11 bases from V and 0 bases from J, with 11 bases in between. In DNA form, the CDR3 reads TGTGCCGCCCAGAGGGATAGCAATCAGCCCCAGCATTTT. The encoded protein is CAAQRDSNQPQHF.

The genes are TRBV3-1 (or the pseudogene TRBV3-2) and TRBJ1-1; possibly TRBD1 for D (5 bases). Germline assignment: CDR1 LGHDT and CDR2 YNNKEL (reference sequence). Trimming stripped 7 bases from V and 4 bases from J, with 19 bases between. The CDR3 is 15 residues long. CDR3: CASTFSGRVITEAFF. CDR3 nucleotides: TGTGCCAGCACCTTCTCAGGGAGGGTAATCACTGAAGCTTTCTTT.

This clone was detected only once. V is TRBV7-8 and J is TRBJ2-2, with a weak D call TRBD1 (5 bases). Germline CDR1 reads SGHVS; CDR2 reads FQNEAQ. Trimming cost V 5 bases and J 15 bases, with 13 bases left between them. The CDR3 totals 11 residues. CDR3 protein: CASSRDSSVFF. CDR3 bases: TGTGCCAGCAGCCGAGACAGCTCGGTGTTTTTT.

The chain employs TRBV6-5 and TRBJ2-7; D possibly corresponds to TRBD2 (5 bases). Per the germline V gene, CDR1 is MNHEY and CDR2 is SVGAGI. Trimming removed 7 bases from V and 0 bases from J, with 10 bases in between. The CDR3 extends over 13 amino acids. The CDR3 reads CASTGSYSYEQYF. CDR3 bases: TGTGCCAGCACGGGGAGCTACTCCTACGAGCAGTACTTC.

This chain links TRBV7-8 with TRBJ1-1; 8 bases agree with TRBD1. With V trimmed by 1 base and J by 11 bases, 6 bases remained unmatched. Germline V CDR1 and CDR2: SGHVS, FQNEAQ. The CDR3 contains 13 residues. This CDR3 reads CASSLERTGLAFF. DNA of the CDR3: TGTGCCAGCAGCTTAGAACGGACAGGGTTGGCTTTCTTT.

J is TRBJ2-3 and V is TRBV3-1 (or the pseudogene TRBV3-2); 8 bases match TRBD2. Germline values: CDR1 LGHDT, CDR2 YNNKEL (reference sequence). Unmatched junction bases numbered 11, after V lost 4 bases and J lost 5 bases. This CDR3 has 16 residues. The chain's CDR3 is CASSPTTGGGLDTQYF. The CDR3 DNA follows: TGTGCCAGCAGCCCTACTACCGGGGGGGGTTTAGATACGCAGTATTTT.

In nucleotides, the CDR3 is TGTGCCAGCAGATCGACAGACATTCAGTATGGCTACACCTTC. It is translated as CASRSTDIQYGYTF. The chain is built from TRBV11-2 and TRBJ1-2, with D maybe TRBD1 (5 bases). The CDR3 loop spans 14 amino acids. The V gene's germline CDR1 is SGHAT and CDR2 FQNNGV. V was pared by 6 bases and J by 5 bases, with 16 bases between. The full variable domain, completed using reference TRBV11-2 and TRBJ1-2, is EAGVAQSPRYKIIEKRQSVAFWCNPISGHATLYWYQQILGQGPKLLIQFQNNGVVDDSQLPKDRFSAERLKGVDSTLKIQPAKLEDSAVYLCASRSTDIQYGYTFGSGTRLTVV.

The chain combines TRBV4-1 with TRBJ2-7; 9 bases are a match to TRBD2. Trimming cost V 4 bases and J 4 bases; bases outside gene matches: 14. This CDR3 is built from 17 residues. Germline values: CDR1 MGHRA, CDR2 YSYEKL. The CDR3, as DNA: TGCGCCAGCAGCCCCCAGGGGCTTAGCGGGAGTTCGTACGAGCAGTACTTC. This translates into CASSPQGLSGSSYEQYF.

The chain couples TRBV10-2 to TRBJ2-1, with TRBD2 identical over 7 bases. This CDR3 has 16 amino acids. The V gene's germline CDR1 is WSHSY and CDR2 SAAADI. The V segment lost 2 bases and the J segment 6 bases; nucleotides outside the gene matches: 10. CDR3 coding DNA: TGCGCCAGCAGTGAGGCAGCCGGGACTAAGGGCAATGAGCAGTTCTTC. It specifies CASSEAAGTKGNEQFF.

The DNA for the CDR3 is TGTGCCACCAGCAAGAATTACAGGGGTAACTATGGCTACACCTTC. Amino acid sequence: CATSKNYRGNYGYTF. The chain joins TRBV15 to TRBJ1-2; the match to TRBD1 covers 7 bases. Germline V lookup: CDR1 LNHNV, CDR2 YYDKDF (reference sequence). V gave up 4 bases and J gave up 1 base; unmatched junction bases: 6. The CDR3 is made up of 15 amino acids.

The V gene is TRBV19, the J gene TRBJ2-4; tentative D call: TRBD1 (5 bases). Trimming removed 6 bases from V and 1 base from J, with 16 bases in between. Germline assignment: CDR1 LNHDA and CDR2 SQIVND (reference sequence). The CDR3 sequence is 16 residues long. CDR3 DNA: TGTGCCAGTAGGGAAACCCAGGGCTCGGCCAAAAACATTCAGTACTTC. Its protein product is CASRETQGSAKNIQYF.

This clone was counted once. Here the CDR3 reads CATSRDFLESNYGYTF. As DNA, the CDR3 is TGTGCCACCAGCAGAGATTTTCTTGAGTCTAACTATGGCTACACCTTC. The gene calls are TRBV15 and TRBJ1-2; D gene ambiguous. CDR3 length: 16 residues. Per germline, CDR1 LNHNV and CDR2 YYDKDF (reference sequence). Trimming cost V 0 bases and J 0 bases, with 11 bases left between them. Looking up the rest from reference TRBV15 and TRBJ1-2 gives the full variable domain: DAMVIQNPRYQVTQFGKPVTLSCSQTLNHNVMYWYQQKSSQAPKLLFHYYDKDFNNEADTPDNFQSRRPNTSFCFLDIRSPGLGDTAMYLCATSRDFLESNYGYTFGSGTRLTVV.

The J gene is TRBJ1-6, the V gene TRBV18; D ambiguous. The germline CDR1 and CDR2 sequences are KGHSH and LQKENI. The CDR3 spans 14 residues. Trimming stripped 10 bases from V and 6 bases from J, with 16 bases between. CDR3 in amino acids: CATTRADANSPLHF. CDR3 in DNA: TGTGCCACCACGCGGGCAGACGCTAATTCACCCCTCCACTTT.

The V gene is TRBV20-1, the J gene TRBJ1-2; unclear D gene. V was pared by 5 bases and J by 10 bases, with 11 bases between. The germline V gene has CDR1 DFQATT and CDR2 SNEGSKA (reference sequence). This CDR3 spans 10 amino acids. The CDR3 protein is CSAYPEVYTF. CDR3 bases: TGCAGTGCTTACCCGGAGGTCTACACCTTC.

The gene calls are TRBV5-1 and TRBJ2-3; TRBD1 matches at 8 bases. The CDR3 length is 15 residues. Looked up from germline, CDR1 is SGHRS and CDR2 is YFSETQ. With 4 bases clipped from V and 1 base from J, the junction kept 5 bases outside the gene matches. CDR3 in DNA: TGCGCCAGCAGCCGGGGACAGGAAGGCACAGATACGCAGTATTTT. Amino acid sequence: CASSRGQEGTDTQYF.

The genes are TRBV19 and TRBJ2-2; D not resolved. With 7 bases removed from V and 0 bases from J, the gap between germline ends came to 12 bases. CDR1 is LNHDA and CDR2 is SQIVND in the germline V gene (reference sequence). This CDR3 has 15 amino acids. The CDR3 DNA reads as TGTGCCAGTACGGTTGAGATCGCGAACACCGGGGAGCTGTTTTTT. It yields the protein CASTVEIANTGELFF.

The chain joins TRBV4-1 to TRBJ2-5, with D possibly matching TRBD2 (6 bases). V was pared by 3 bases and J by 5 bases, with 13 bases between. This CDR3 has 14 amino acids. Germline V gene data show CDR1 as MGHRA and CDR2 as YSYEKL. Here the CDR3 reads CASSHYGGSETQYF. The CDR3 region has the DNA TGCGCCAGCAGCCATTACGGGGGTTCGGAGACCCAGTACTTC.